This T cell receptor (beta chain) was captured by sequencing in a study of cytomegalovirus exposure and HLA in healthy donors. Regarding this clone: Its antigen remains unknown.

CDR1 SNHLY and CDR2 FYNNEI come from the germline V gene. The CDR3 has 15 amino acids. V was cut by 0 bases and J by 1 base, with 10 bases left in between. The PCR made use of 60 Vbeta and 13 Jbeta primers. The table came from immunoSEQ multiplex PCR; TCRdb's copy has only in-frame clones and leaves some out. The table gives just over 200,000 clones; the top ten clones make up roughly 1.2% of it. Those who donated were healthy bone marrow donors. Study-wide findings and caveats: Certain indistinguishable V segments, among them TRBV6-2 and TRBV6-3, were excluded. Through in vitro validation, a few CMV-associated chains were shown to be specific for CMV antigens.

This clonotype was sampled from a girl aged 2-10 years in good health and CMV-seropositive. The specimen sequenced was PBMCs. This chain joins TRBV2 and TRBJ2-7; a weak D match, TRBD2 (6 bases). For the CDR3, the DNA is TGTGCCAGCAGTGAAGCGATGGGGGGATCCTACGAGCAGTACTTC. Translation gives CASSEAMGGSYEQYF.